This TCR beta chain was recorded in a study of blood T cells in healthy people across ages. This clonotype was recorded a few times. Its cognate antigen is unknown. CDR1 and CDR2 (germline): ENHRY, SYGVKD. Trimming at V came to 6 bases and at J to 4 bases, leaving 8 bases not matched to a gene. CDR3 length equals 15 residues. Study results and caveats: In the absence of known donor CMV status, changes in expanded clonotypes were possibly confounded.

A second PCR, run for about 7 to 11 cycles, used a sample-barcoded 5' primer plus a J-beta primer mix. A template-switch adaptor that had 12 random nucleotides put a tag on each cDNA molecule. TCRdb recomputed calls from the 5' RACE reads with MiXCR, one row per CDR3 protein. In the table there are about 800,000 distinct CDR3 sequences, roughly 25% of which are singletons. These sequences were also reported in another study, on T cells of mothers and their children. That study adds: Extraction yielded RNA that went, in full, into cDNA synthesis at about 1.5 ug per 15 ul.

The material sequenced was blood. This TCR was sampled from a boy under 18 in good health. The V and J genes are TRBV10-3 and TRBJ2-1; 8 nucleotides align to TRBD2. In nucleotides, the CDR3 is TGTGCCATCAGCGACCTTAGCGGGGCGTACAATGAGCAGTTCTTC. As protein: CAISDLSGAYNEQFF.